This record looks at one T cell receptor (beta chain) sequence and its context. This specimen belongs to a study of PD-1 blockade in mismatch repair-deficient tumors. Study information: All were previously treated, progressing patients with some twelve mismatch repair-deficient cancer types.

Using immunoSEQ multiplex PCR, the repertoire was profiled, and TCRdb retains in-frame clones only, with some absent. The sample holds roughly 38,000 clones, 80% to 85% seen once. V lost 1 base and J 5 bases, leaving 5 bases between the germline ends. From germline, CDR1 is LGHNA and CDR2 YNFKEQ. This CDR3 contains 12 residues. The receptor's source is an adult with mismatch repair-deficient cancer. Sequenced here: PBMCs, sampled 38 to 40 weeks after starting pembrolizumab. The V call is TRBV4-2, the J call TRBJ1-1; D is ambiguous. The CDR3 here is CASSQVRTEAFF. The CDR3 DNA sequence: TGTGCCAGCAGCCAAGTGAGGACTGAAGCTTTCTTT.